This TCR beta chain was recovered during a study of OX40 agonist ivuxolimab in advanced cancers. Study summary: All patients had ivuxolimab intravenously every 2 weeks at 0.01 to 10 mg/kg. Study-wide points: Normalized expansion of T-cell clones was also low for some nonresponders. Doses of 0.1 to 3.0 mg/kg were accompanied by clonal expansion of CD4+ and CD8+ blood T cells by week 6. The work left the antigen specificity of expanded peripheral T cells undetermined.

In germline, CDR1 is GTSNPN, CDR2 SVGIG (reference sequence). This CDR3 has 14 residues. The trim removed 3 bases at V and 6 bases at J, leaving 6 bases unmatched. Sequenced by immunoSEQ multiplex PCR; TCRdb stores in-frame clones only, minus some. The table has some 77,000 clones, around 83% seen once. Concerning this clone: Its specificity is not known.

The chain has TRBV30 and TRBJ2-1; 9 nucleotides line up with TRBD2. The origin of this receptor is an adult with an advanced solid tumor such as melanoma, head and neck, liver or kidney cancer. Material: CD4+ or CD8+ T cells sorted from blood, obtained in a trial of the OX40 agonist ivuxolimab. CDR3 sequence: CAWRNWRGGNEQFF. CDR3 sequence (DNA): TGTGCCTGGAGGAACTGGCGGGGGGGCAATGAGCAGTTCTTC. The complete variable domain, with remaining parts taken from reference TRBV30 and TRBJ2-1, reads SQTIHQWPATLVQPVGSPLSLECTVEGTSNPNLYWYRQAAGRGLQLLFYSVGIGQISSEVPQNLSASRPQDRQFILSSKKLLLSDSGFYLCAWRNWRGGNEQFFGPGTRLTVL.